What follows describes a single T cell receptor beta chain. As yet, its antigen is unknown. TCRdb itself ran the 5' RACE reads through MiXCR, one entry per CDR3 protein. Seen here are about 210,000 distinct CDR3 sequences, roughly a tenth observed once, and the top ten hold 3%. This sample was taken from a study of T-cell memory formation after mild COVID-19. The CDR3 runs to 17 residues. Germline CDR1 DFQATT, CDR2 SNEGSKA (reference sequence). Trimming took 3 bases from V and 0 from J; bases not matched to a gene: 11. Study results and limitations: CD4+ contracting clones were found mainly in CM and EM, and CD8+ ones in EMRA. Several responding clones turned up in pre-infection memory, indicating that cross-reactive memory may have taken part.

The sequenced sample consisted of PBMCs or a T cell subset sorted from them (not recorded which). V gene TRBV20-1 combines with J gene TRBJ1-5, with TRBD1 matching over 7 bases. The receptor's source is a man between 18 and 35 years old who had mild COVID-19 (a few samples of this study predate the infection). Cell type and time point are not known. The CDR3 nucleotides are TGCAGTGCTAGGATCGGGGGACAGAGTAATAGCAATCAGCCCCAGCATTTT. It translates to CSARIGGQSNSNQPQHF.